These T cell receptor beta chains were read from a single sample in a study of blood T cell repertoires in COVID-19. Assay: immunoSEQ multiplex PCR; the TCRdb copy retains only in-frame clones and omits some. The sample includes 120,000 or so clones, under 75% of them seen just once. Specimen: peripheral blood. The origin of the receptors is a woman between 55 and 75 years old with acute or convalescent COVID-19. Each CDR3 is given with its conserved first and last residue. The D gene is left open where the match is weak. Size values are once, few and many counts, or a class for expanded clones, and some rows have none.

CASNDGTVMNTEAFF	TGTGCCAGCAACGACGGGACAGTGATGAACACTGAAGCTTTCTTT	TRBJ1-1	NA	TRBV6-5	TRBD1
CAWSGSGADQPQHF	TGTGCCTGGAGTGGATCAGGGGCAGATCAGCCCCAGCATTTT	TRBJ1-5	NA	TRBV30	NA
CASSRFFSAYEAFF	TGTGCCAGCAGCCGCTTCTTCAGCGCCTATGAAGCTTTCTTT	TRBJ1-1	NA	TRBV7-2	NA
CASSPSRANSPLHF	TGTGCCAGCTCACCAAGCAGGGCCAATTCACCCCTCCACTTT	TRBJ1-6	NA	TRBV18	NA
CASSLLITGGAGGYTF	TGTGCCAGCAGTTTACTTATAACAGGGGGCGCGGGAGGCTACACCTTC	TRBJ1-2	NA	TRBV28	TRBD1
CASSLVSLNEQFF	TGTGCCAGCAGCTTAGTGTCCCTCAATGAGCAGTTCTTC	TRBJ2-1	few	TRBV7-2	NA
CASSLEGSTHGYTF	TGCGCCAGCAGCTTGGAAGGGAGCACTCATGGCTACACCTTC	TRBJ1-2	few	TRBV5-1	NA
CASNRLSAANNEQFF	TGTGCCAGCAACCGGCTATCAGCAGCGAACAATGAGCAGTTCTTC	TRBJ2-1	NA	TRBV27	NA
CASSDGVQPQHF	TGTGCCAGCAGTGACGGGGTACAGCCCCAGCATTTT	TRBJ1-5	NA	TRBV2	NA
CASSRAPVETQYF	TGTGCCAGCAGCCGAGCGCCGGTTGAGACCCAGTACTTC	TRBJ2-5	NA	TRBV7-8	NA
CASSPGLAGGGNEQFF	TGTGCCAGCAGTCCAGGACTAGCGGGGGGTGGGAATGAGCAGTTCTTC	TRBJ2-1	NA	TRBV6-2/TRBV6-3	TRBD2
CASSPTSAFDIQYF	TGTGCCAGCAGCCCGACTAGCGCGTTCGACATTCAGTACTTC	TRBJ2-4	NA	TRBV3-1/TRBV3-2	TRBD2
CASSPGQGYNEQFF	TGTGCCAGCAGCCCGGGACAGGGGTACAATGAGCAGTTCTTC	TRBJ2-1	NA	TRBV7-3	TRBD1
CASSEQLQGGNTEAFF	TGCGCCAGCAGTGAACAGTTACAGGGTGGGAACACTGAAGCTTTCTTT	TRBJ1-1	few	TRBV10-2	NA
CASSGQGFSGNTIYF	TGTGCCAGCAGTGGTCAGGGCTTCTCTGGAAACACCATATATTTT	TRBJ1-3	NA	TRBV2	NA
CASSPTGEIKNTEAFF	TGTGCCAGCAGCCCCACGGGAGAGATTAAGAACACTGAAGCTTTCTTT	TRBJ1-1	NA	TRBV7-2	NA
CATQDRGRSSRTEAFF	TGTGCCACCCAGGACAGGGGGCGTTCGAGTAGGACTGAAGCTTTCTTT	TRBJ1-1	NA	TRBV24-1	TRBD1
CARTRDRAFHEKLFF	TGCGCCAGGACTAGGGACAGGGCTTTTCATGAAAAACTGTTTTTT	TRBJ1-4	few	TRBV10-1	TRBD1
CASSPFAVGNTEAFF	TGTGCCAGCTCACCTTTCGCAGTTGGGAACACTGAAGCTTTCTTT	TRBJ1-1	NA	TRBV18	NA
CASSLGANYGYTF	TGCGCCAGCAGCCTGGGGGCAAATTATGGCTACACCTTC	TRBJ1-2	once	TRBV5-1	NA
CASSPGLNSPLHF	TGTGCCAGCAGTCCAGGGTTAAATTCACCCCTCCACTTT	TRBJ1-6	once	TRBV12-3/TRBV12-4	NA
CASSSSTGGYGYTF	NA	TRBJ1-2	once	TRBV6-2/TRBV6-3	NA
CASSLRQGVGANVLTF	TGTGCCAGCAGCCTCCGACAGGGGGTTGGGGCCAACGTCCTGACTTTC	TRBJ2-6	NA	TRBV4-2	TRBD1
CAWRATGTNEKLFF	TGTGCCTGGAGGGCGACAGGGACTAATGAAAAACTGTTTTTT	TRBJ1-4	NA	TRBV30	TRBD1
CASSRTVNYGYTF	TGTGCCAGCTCACGTACAGTTAACTATGGCTACACCTTC	TRBJ1-2	few	TRBV18	NA
CAWSTGSGYTF	TGTGCCTGGAGTACAGGGAGCGGCTACACCTTC	TRBJ1-2	NA	TRBV30	NA
CASSIGAESSGQPQHF	TGTGCCAGTAGTATAGGAGCAGAATCTAGTGGTCAGCCCCAGCATTTT	TRBJ1-5	NA	TRBV19	NA
CASSLSTHRGYGYTF	TGTGCCAGCAGCTTATCGACCCATAGGGGCTATGGCTACACCTTC	TRBJ1-2	NA	TRBV5-4	NA
CASSLSEPGGDYGYTF	TGTGCCAGCAGTTTATCCGAGCCGGGGGGTGACTATGGCTACACCTTC	TRBJ1-2	NA	TRBV27	NA
CASRDPGMGGYTF	TGTGCCAGTAGGGACCCAGGGATGGGTGGCTACACCTTC	TRBJ1-2	NA	TRBV19	NA
CASSFSQSQETQYF	TGTGCCAGCAGCTTTAGCCAGAGCCAAGAGACCCAGTACTTC	TRBJ2-5	NA	TRBV7-9	NA
CASHDRGADTQYF	TGTGCCAGCCATGACAGGGGAGCAGATACGCAGTATTTT	TRBJ2-3	NA	TRBV6-5	TRBD1
CASSERGQGYNSPLHF	TGTGCCAGCAGCGAACGCGGCCAGGGGTATAATTCACCCCTCCACTTT	TRBJ1-6	NA	TRBV6-6	NA
CASSYSGTGGQAEAFF	TGTGCCAGCAGTTACTCGGGGACAGGGGGCCAAGCTGAAGCTTTCTTT	TRBJ1-1	NA	TRBV6-5	TRBD1
CAISESSGRQEREGEYGYTF	TGTGCCATCAGTGAGTCGAGTGGGAGACAGGAAAGAGAGGGGGAATATGGCTACACCTTC	TRBJ1-2	NA	TRBV10-3	NA
CAWKEFRKAFF	TGTGCCTGGAAGGAGTTTAGGAAAGCTTTCTTT	TRBJ1-1	NA	TRBV30	NA
CASSPYRGGRNNSPLHF	TGTGCCAGCAGCCCTTATAGGGGTGGGCGCAATAATTCACCCCTCCACTTT	TRBJ1-6	NA	TRBV7-3	NA
CASSQEDNRGAYEQYF	TGCGCCAGCAGCCAAGAGGATAACAGGGGGGCCTACGAGCAGTACTTC	TRBJ2-7	NA	TRBV4-1	TRBD1
CASSPGTGLERVVTEAFF	TGTGCCAGCAGTCCCGGGACAGGGTTAGAGCGAGTTGTCACTGAAGCTTTCTTT	TRBJ1-1	few	TRBV27	TRBD1
CASSLAGSNQPQHF	TGTGCCAGCAGCTTGGCGGGTAGCAATCAGCCCCAGCATTTT	TRBJ1-5	NA	TRBV7-9	NA
CASSSMGAYGYTF	TGTGCCAGCAGCTCGATGGGGGCCTATGGCTACACCTTC	TRBJ1-2	NA	TRBV12-3/TRBV12-4	NA
CASRRYSEATEAFF	TGCGCCAGCCGGCGGTACTCTGAGGCCACTGAAGCTTTCTTT	TRBJ1-1	few	TRBV10-2	NA
CASSKNRVDSPLHF	TGCGCCAGCAGCAAAAACAGGGTTGATTCACCCCTCCACTTT	TRBJ1-6	NA	TRBV5-1	NA
CASSSRQGGLDEQYF	TGTGCCAGCAGCTCCCGACAGGGCGGTTTGGACGAGCAGTACTTC	TRBJ2-7	NA	TRBV9	TRBD1
CASSQDRVGYTF	TGTGCCAGCAGCCAAGACAGGGTCGGCTACACCTTC	TRBJ1-2	NA	TRBV3-1/TRBV3-2	NA
CASSSAGGSYNEQFF	TGTGCCAGCAGTTCCGCGGGCGGTTCCTACAATGAGCAGTTCTTC	TRBJ2-1	NA	TRBV28	NA
CASSLAPPSGEAFF	TGCGCCAGCAGCTTGGCCCCCCCGAGTGGTGAAGCTTTCTTT	TRBJ1-1	NA	TRBV5-1	NA
CSASPPTEREKLFF	TGCAGTGCTAGTCCCCCGACGGAGAGAGAAAAACTGTTTTTT	TRBJ1-4	NA	TRBV20-1	NA
CASSSGQGGTEAFF	TGTGCCAGCAGCTCGGGACAGGGAGGCACTGAAGCTTTCTTT	TRBJ1-1	NA	TRBV5-5	TRBD1
CASSTPGQGAGANVLTF	TGTGCCAGCAGTACGCCGGGACAGGGCGCTGGGGCCAACGTCCTGACTTTC	TRBJ2-6	NA	TRBV28	TRBD1
CASSKVVGCGGARPDTQYF	TGTGCCAGCAGCAAAGTAGTAGGATGCGGGGGGGCGAGGCCAGATACGCAGTATTTT	TRBJ2-3	NA	TRBV21-1	NA
CASSSTRNEQFF	TGTGCCAGCAGCTCGACTAGGAATGAGCAGTTCTTC	TRBJ2-1	NA	TRBV7-9	NA
CASSFDNVGHISTDTQYF	TGTGCCAGCAGCTTTGATAATGTTGGGCACATTAGCACAGATACGCAGTATTTT	TRBJ2-3	NA	TRBV5-6	NA
CATSGDRNFNTGELFF	TGTGCCACCAGTGGCGACAGGAACTTCAACACCGGGGAGCTGTTTTTT	TRBJ2-2	NA	TRBV24-1	NA
CASRPTSQTGKLFF	TGTGCCAGCCGACCGACGAGCCAGACGGGAAAACTGTTTTTT	TRBJ1-4	NA	TRBV25-1	NA
CASSGGTGGYEQYF	TGCGCCAGCAGTGGTGGTACAGGGGGCTACGAGCAGTACTTC	TRBJ2-7	NA	TRBV10-1	TRBD1
CASSVTGTQETQYF	TGTGCCAGCAGCGTTACCGGGACACAAGAGACCCAGTACTTC	TRBJ2-5	NA	TRBV5-4	NA